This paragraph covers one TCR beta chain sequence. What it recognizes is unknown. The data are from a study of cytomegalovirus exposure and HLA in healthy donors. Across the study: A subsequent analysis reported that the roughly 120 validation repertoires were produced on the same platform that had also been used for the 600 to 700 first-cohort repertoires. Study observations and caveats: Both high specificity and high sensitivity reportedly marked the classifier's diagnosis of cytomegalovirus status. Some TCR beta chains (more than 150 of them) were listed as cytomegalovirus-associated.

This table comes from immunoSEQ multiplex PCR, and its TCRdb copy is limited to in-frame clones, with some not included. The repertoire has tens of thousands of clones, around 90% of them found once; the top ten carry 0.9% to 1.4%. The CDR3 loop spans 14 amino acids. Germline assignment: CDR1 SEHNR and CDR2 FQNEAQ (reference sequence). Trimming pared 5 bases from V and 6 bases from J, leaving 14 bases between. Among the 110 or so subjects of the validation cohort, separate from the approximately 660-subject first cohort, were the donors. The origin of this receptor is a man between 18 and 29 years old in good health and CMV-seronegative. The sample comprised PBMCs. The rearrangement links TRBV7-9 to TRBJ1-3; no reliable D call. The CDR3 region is CASSHEAEVNTIYF. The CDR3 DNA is TGTGCCAGCAGCCACGAGGCAGAGGTAAACACCATATATTTT.